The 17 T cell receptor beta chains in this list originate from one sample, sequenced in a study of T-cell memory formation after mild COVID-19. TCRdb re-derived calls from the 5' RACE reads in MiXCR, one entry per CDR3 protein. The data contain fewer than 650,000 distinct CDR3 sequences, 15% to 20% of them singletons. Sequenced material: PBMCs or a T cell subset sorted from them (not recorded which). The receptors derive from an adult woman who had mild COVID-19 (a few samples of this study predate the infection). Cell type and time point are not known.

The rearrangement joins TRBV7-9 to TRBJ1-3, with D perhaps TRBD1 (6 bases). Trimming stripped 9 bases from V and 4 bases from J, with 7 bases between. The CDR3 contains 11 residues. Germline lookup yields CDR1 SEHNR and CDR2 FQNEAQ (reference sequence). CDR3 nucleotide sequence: TGTGCCAGAGGGGGAGGAAACACCATATATTTT. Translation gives CARGGGNTIYF.

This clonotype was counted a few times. The CDR3 coding sequence is TGTGCCAGCAGCTTAACGGGGGGACTGCACGAGCAGTACTTC. This sequence encodes CASSLTGGLHEQYF. The chain combines TRBV7-3 with TRBJ2-7, with TRBD2 as a possible D gene (6 bases). Germline V gene data show CDR1 as SGHTA and CDR2 as FQGTGA. This CDR3 comprises 14 residues. The germline V and J ends were trimmed by 0 bases and 5 bases, with 11 bases remaining between them.

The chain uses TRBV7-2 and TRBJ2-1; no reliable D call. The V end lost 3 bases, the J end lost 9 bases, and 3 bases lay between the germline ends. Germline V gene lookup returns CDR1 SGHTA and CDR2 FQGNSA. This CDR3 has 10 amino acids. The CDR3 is CASSFFEQFF. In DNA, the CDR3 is TGTGCCAGCAGCTTCTTTGAGCAGTTCTTC.

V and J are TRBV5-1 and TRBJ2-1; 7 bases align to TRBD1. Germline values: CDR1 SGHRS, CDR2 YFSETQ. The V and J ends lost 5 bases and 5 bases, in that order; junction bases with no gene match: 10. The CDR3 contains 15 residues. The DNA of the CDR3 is TGCGCCAGCAGAGGACAGGTAGAAGCAAACAATGAGCAGTTCTTC. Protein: CASRGQVEANNEQFF. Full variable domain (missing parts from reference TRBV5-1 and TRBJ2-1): KAGVTQTPRYLIKTRGQQVTLSCSPISGHRSVSWYQQTPGQGLQFLFEYFSETQRNKGNFPGRFSGRQFSNSRSEMNVSTLELGDSALYLCASRGQVEANNEQFFGPGTRLTVL.

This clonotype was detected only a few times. Here the CDR3 DNA reads TGTGCCAGCAGTGACTCAGCGGGTAGCACAGATACGCAGTATTTT. It yields the protein CASSDSAGSTDTQYF. The chain links TRBV6-4 to TRBJ2-3, with a possible D match to TRBD2 (6 bases). V shed 0 bases and J shed 0 bases, with 7 bases lying between them. The CDR3 has 15 amino acids. Germline CDR1 MRHNA, CDR2 SNTAGT.

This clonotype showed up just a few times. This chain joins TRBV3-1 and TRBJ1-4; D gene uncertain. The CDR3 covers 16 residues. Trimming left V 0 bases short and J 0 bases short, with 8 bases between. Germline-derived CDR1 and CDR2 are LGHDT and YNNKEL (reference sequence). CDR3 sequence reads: CASSQDGGATNEKLFF. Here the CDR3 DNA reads TGTGCCAGCAGCCAAGACGGAGGAGCAACTAATGAAAAACTGTTTTTT.

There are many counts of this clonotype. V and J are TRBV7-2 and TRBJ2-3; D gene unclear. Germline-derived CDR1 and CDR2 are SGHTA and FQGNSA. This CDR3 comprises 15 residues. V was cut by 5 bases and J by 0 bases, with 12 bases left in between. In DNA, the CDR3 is TGTGCCAGCAGCCCGCAGGCCCGTAGCACAGATACGCAGTATTTT. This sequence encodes CASSPQARSTDTQYF.

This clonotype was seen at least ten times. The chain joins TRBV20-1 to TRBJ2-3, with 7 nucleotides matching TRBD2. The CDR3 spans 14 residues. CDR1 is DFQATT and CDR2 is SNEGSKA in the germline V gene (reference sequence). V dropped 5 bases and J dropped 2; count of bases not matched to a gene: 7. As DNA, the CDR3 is TGCAGTGCTCGATCTAGCGGATACACAGATACGCAGTATTTT. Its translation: CSARSSGYTDTQYF.

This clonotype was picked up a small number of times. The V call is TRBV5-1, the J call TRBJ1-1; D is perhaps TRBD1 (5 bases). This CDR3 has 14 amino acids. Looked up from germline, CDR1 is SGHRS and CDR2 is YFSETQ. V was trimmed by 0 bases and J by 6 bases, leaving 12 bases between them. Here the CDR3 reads CASSLGKQVAEAFF. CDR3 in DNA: TGCGCCAGCAGCTTGGGTAAACAGGTAGCTGAAGCTTTCTTT.

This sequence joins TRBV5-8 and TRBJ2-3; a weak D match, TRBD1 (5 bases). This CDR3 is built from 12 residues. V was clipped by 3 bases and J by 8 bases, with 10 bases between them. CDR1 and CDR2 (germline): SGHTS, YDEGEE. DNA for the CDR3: TGTGCCAGCAGCTCCGACAGTGGTACGCAGTATTTT. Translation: CASSSDSGTQYF.

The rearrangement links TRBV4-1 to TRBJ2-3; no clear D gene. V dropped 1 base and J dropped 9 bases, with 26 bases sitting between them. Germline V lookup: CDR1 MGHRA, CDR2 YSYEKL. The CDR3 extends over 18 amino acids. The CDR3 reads CASSQGASSAPALGTQYF. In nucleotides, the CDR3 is TGCGCCAGCAGCCAAGGGGCCTCGTCTGCCCCCGCGCTGGGGACGCAGTATTTT.

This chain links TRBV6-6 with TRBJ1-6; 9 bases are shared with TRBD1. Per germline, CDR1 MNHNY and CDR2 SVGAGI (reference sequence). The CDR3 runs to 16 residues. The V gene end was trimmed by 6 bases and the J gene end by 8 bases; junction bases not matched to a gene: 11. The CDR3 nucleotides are TGTGCCAGCAGCGGGACAGGGTATCATTTGTATTCACCCCTCCACTTT. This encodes CASSGTGYHLYSPLHF.

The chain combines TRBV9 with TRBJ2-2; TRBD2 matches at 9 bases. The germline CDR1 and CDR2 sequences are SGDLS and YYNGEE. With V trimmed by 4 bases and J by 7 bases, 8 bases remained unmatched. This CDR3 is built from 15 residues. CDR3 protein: CASSPLSGGLGELFF. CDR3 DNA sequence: TGTGCCAGCAGCCCCTTGAGCGGGGGGCTCGGGGAGCTGTTTTTT. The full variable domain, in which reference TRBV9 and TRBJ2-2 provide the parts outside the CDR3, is DSGVTQTPKHLITATGQRVTLRCSPRSGDLSVYWYQQSLDQGLQFLIQYYNGEERAKGNILERFSAQQFPDLHSELNLSSLELGDSALYFCASSPLSGGLGELFFGEGSRLTVL.

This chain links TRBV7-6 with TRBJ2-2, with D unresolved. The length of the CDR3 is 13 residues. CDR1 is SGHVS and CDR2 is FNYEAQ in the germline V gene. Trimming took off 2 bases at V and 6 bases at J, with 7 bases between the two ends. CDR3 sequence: CASSLSEAGELFF. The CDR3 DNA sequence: TGTGCCAGCAGCTTATCAGAGGCCGGGGAGCTGTTTTTT.

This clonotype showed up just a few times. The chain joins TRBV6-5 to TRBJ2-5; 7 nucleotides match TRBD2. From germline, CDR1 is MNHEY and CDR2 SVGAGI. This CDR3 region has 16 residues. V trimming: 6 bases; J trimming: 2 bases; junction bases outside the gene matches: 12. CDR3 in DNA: TGTGCCAGCAGGGATAGCGGGCTAGACCTTCAAGAGACCCAGTACTTC. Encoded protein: CASRDSGLDLQETQYF.

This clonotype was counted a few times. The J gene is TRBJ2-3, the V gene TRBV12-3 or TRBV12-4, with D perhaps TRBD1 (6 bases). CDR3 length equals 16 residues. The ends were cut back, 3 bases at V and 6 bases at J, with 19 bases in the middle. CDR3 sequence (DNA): TGTGCCAGCAGTTTCGGCCCAGGGGCCGGGGCGGATACGCAGTATTTT. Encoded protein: CASSFGPGAGADTQYF.

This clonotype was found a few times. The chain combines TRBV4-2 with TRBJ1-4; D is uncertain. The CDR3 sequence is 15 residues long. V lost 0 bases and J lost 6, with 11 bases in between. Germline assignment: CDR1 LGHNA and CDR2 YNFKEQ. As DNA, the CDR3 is TGTGCCAGCAGCCAAGATGAGGGCTTAGATGAAAAACTGTTTTTT. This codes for CASSQDEGLDEKLFF.